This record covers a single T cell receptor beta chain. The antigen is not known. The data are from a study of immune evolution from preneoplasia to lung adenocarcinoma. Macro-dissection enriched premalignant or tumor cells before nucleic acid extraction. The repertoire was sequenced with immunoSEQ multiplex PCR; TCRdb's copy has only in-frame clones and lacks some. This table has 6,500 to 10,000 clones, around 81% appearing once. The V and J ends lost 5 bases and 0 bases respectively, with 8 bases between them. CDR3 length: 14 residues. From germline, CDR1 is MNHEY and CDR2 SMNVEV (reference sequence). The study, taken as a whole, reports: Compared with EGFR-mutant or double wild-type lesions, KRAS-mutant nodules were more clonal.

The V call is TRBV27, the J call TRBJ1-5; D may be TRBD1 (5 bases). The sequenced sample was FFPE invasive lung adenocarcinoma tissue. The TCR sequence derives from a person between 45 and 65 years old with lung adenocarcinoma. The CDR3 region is CASSKQVSNQPQHF. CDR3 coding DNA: TGTGCCAGCAGTAAACAGGTTAGCAATCAGCCCCAGCATTTT.